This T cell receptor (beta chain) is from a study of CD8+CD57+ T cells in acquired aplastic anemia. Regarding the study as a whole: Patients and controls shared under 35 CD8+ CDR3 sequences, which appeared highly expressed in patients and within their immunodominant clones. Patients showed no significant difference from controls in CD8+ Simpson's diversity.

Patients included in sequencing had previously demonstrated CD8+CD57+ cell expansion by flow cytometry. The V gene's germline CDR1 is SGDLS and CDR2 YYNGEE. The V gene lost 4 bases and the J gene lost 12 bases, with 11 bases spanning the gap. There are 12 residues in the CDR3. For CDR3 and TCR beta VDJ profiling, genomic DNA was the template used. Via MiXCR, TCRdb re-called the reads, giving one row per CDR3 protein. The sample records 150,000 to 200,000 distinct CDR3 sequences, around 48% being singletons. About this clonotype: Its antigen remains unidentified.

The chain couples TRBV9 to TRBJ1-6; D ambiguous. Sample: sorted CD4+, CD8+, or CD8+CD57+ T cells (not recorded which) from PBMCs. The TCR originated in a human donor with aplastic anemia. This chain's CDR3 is CASSSSDGPLHF. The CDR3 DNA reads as TGTGCCAGCAGCTCTTCGGATGGACCCCTCCACTTT.